The T cell receptor beta chain under discussion was sequenced for a study of OX40 agonist ivuxolimab in advanced cancers. With respect to the entire study: The costimulatory receptor OX40 (CD134) was targeted by ivuxolimab, a fully human IgG2 agonistic monoclonal antibody. Intravenous ivuxolimab was administered to patients every 2 weeks at six dose levels: 0.01, 0.1, 0.3, 1.5, 3 and 10 mg/kg. Of the approximately 50 dose-escalation patients, hepatocellular carcinoma was present in 19, melanoma in roughly 15, renal cell carcinoma in 9 and head and neck cancer in 9. A male proportion of roughly 80% and a mean age of around 60 years, ranging from roughly 23 to 90, were recorded for the dose-escalation cohort. Patients were allowed to have had prior anti-PD-1, anti-PD-L1 or anti-CTLA-4 therapy, and 30% to 40% of the dose-escalation patients had previously received checkpoint inhibitors. Partial responses occurred in three dose-escalation patients: two with cutaneous melanoma and one with hepatocellular carcinoma. Peripheral TCRbeta sequencing was intended to test whether TCR sequence diversity was altered and clonal T-cell expansion was caused by ivuxolimab. The monotherapy dose-escalation portion (N ≈ 52 patients) of the phase I ivuxolimab trial is reported in the paper.

To sequence the TCRbeta CDR3 region, genomic DNA was isolated from the sorted cells. The immunoSEQ Assay was used for sequencing of TCRbeta CDR3 regions. Imported from immuneACCESS, the table was reduced by TCRdb to in-frame sequences with V and J called. These copies leave out some clones; in studies compared against another copy, an unresolved V gene accounts for under half, and the cause of the remainder is not known. The sample data list 25,000 to 30,000 clones, and approximately 86% of these were observed just once. The biggest ten clones account for 26% of the sample. Points on this clone: The clone's antigen remains unknown. Qualities for individual bases were not recorded, and no much larger clone is one base off.

What the work shows at the level of the full study, not this receptor alone: Which antigens the clonally expanded peripheral T cells were specific for was not determined. After ivuxolimab, CD8+ T cells had more expanded clones than CD4+ T cells on average. In partial responders in the 0.1-3.0 mg/kg groups, normalized peripheral clonal expansion was found to be among the lowest, especially among CD8+ T cells. Low levels of normalized T-cell clonal expansion were also shown by some nonresponding patients. At doses from 0.1 to 3.0 mg/kg, clonal expansion was seen in both CD4+ and CD8+ blood T cells between baseline and week 6.

The germline V gene gives CDR1 as SNHLY and CDR2 as FYNNEI. The CDR3 contains 14 residues, cysteine and phenylalanine counted. The entry retains the CDR3 DNA only, 42 bases that are in frame from base 1. V lost 8 bases and J lost 3 bases; the stretch between them is 14 bases long. The trial excluded patients who had a history of autoimmune disease or who were on systemic immunosuppression. Peripheral blood for TCR sequencing was drawn from every dose cohort at baseline, at cycle 4 day 1 and at cycle 7 day 1. The samples were drawn from a first-in-human, open-label, multicenter phase I dose-escalation trial of ivuxolimab. The trial enrolled adults with locally advanced or metastatic head and neck squamous cell, hepatocellular, melanoma or renal cell carcinoma. CD4+ and CD8+ T cells were sorted separately from peripheral blood before TCR sequencing.

The sequencing here drew on CD4+ or CD8+ T cells sorted from blood, taken in a trial of the OX40 agonist ivuxolimab. The origin of this receptor is an adult with an advanced solid tumor such as melanoma, head and neck, liver or kidney cancer. The chain is made from TRBV2 and TRBJ2-1, and the D gene may be TRBD2, 5 bases matching. This receptor has the CDR3 CASGGVANYNEQFF. The nucleotides read TGTGCCAGCGGCGGCGTAGCGAACTACAATGAGCAGTTCTTC.